This is a list of T cell receptor beta chains from one sample in a study of vaccination effects on CD4 cells after COVID-19. Repertoires were generated with immunoSEQ multiplex PCR, while TCRdb's copy carries only in-frame clones and drops some. The sample has around 79,000 clones; around 76% are singletons. Their cognate antigens are unknown. The source material was CD4+ T cells from PBMCs cultured with HCoV-229E spike peptides, sampled before COVID-19 vaccination. These receptors were taken from a human donor who received a COVID-19 vaccine. Each CDR3 is given with its conserved first and last residue. A D gene is named only where the DNA matches it firmly. Only some rows state a clone size, as once, few, many or a class for expanded clones.

NA	NA	TRBJ1-6	TRBV12-3/TRBV12-4	CASSFSGLSPLHF	TGTGCCAGCAGTTTCTCAGGCCTTTCACCCCTCCACTTT
NA	NA	TRBJ1-1	TRBV10-3	CAISGKGSNTEAFF	TGTGCCATCAGTGGCAAAGGGTCGAACACTGAAGCTTTCTTT
NA	TRBD1	TRBJ1-1	TRBV5-4	CASSYPGQGRTEAFF	TGTGCCAGCAGCTACCCTGGACAGGGAAGGACTGAAGCTTTCTTT
once	NA	TRBJ2-5	TRBV11-2	CASSLEDPRDGETQYF	TGTGCCAGCAGCTTAGAAGACCCAAGGGACGGAGAGACCCAGTACTTC
NA	NA	TRBJ1-3	TRBV18	CASSRSGFRTSSGNTIYF	TGTGCCAGCTCACGGTCGGGTTTTCGCACTAGCTCTGGAAACACCATATATTTT
NA	NA	TRBJ1-6	TRBV30	CAWSVLGSYNSPLHF	TGTGCCTGGAGTGTACTGGGGAGCTATAATTCACCCCTCCACTTT
NA	TRBD1	TRBJ1-2	TRBV30	CALAGQGAYGYTF	TGTGCCCTAGCGGGCCAGGGGGCTTATGGCTACACCTTC
NA	NA	TRBJ2-1	TRBV6-5	CASSYSRGGSYNEQFF	TGTGCCAGCAGTTACTCGAGAGGGGGCTCCTACAATGAGCAGTTCTTC
NA	NA	TRBJ1-1	TRBV4-2	CASSQDRGRANTEAFF	TGTGCCAGCAGCCAAGATCGGGGCAGGGCGAACACTGAAGCTTTCTTT
NA	TRBD2	TRBJ2-1	TRBV6-2/TRBV6-3	CASSSLPAGGHYNEQFF	TGTGCCAGCAGTTCCCTTCCAGCGGGGGGGCACTACAATGAGCAGTTCTTC
NA	NA	TRBJ1-3	TRBV28	CASSFGGAISGNTIYF	TGTGCCAGCAGTTTTGGGGGGGCGATCTCTGGAAACACCATATATTTT
NA	NA	TRBJ1-1	TRBV3-1/TRBV3-2	CASSTGTVNTEAFF	TGTGCCAGCAGCACCGGGACGGTGAACACTGAAGCTTTCTTT
NA	TRBD1	TRBJ1-1	TRBV10-1	CASSEGGRGRTEAFF	TGCGCCAGCAGTGAGGGTGGCAGGGGGCGAACTGAAGCTTTCTTT
NA	TRBD1	TRBJ1-1	TRBV29-1	CSVSRDRGGGTEAFF	TGCAGCGTATCCCGGGACAGGGGAGGGGGCACTGAAGCTTTCTTT
once	TRBD1	TRBJ2-1	TRBV24-1	CATSDPQGVGEQFF	TGTGCCACCAGTGACCCCCAGGGGGTAGGCGAGCAGTTCTTC
NA	TRBD1	TRBJ1-2	TRBV7-3	CASSLTGTGGGYTF	TGTGCCAGCAGCTTAACCGGGACAGGCGGTGGCTACACCTTC
NA	NA	TRBJ2-5	TRBV3-1/TRBV3-2	CASNPTSSRGETQYF	TGTGCCAGCAACCCAACCTCCAGTCGAGGAGAGACCCAGTACTTC